Given below is one T cell receptor (beta chain) in context. What it recognizes is unknown. In germline, CDR1 is WNHNN, CDR2 SYGVQD (reference sequence). The V and J ends lost 7 bases and 8 bases, in that order; junction bases with no gene match: 5. This CDR3 has 13 residues. Profiled with immunoSEQ multiplex PCR; TCRdb holds only in-frame clones, not every one. The data contain around 160,000 clones, around nine tenths of them singletons. The data derive from a study of T cell responses to AZD1222 COVID-19 vaccine. The overall study: Some second doses came at about 4 weeks and others at about 12 weeks; these were pooled.

Study-level results: Rises in breadth and depth of Spike-specific TCRs came after two AZD1222 doses. Across the whole spike, CD4 TCRs peaked at regions 160-218 and 743-854. As reported, nearly half of all spike-specific TCRs target variant regions that are unmutated.

This TCR came from an adult in good health. The specimen comprised peripheral blood, sampled on day 0 of AZD1222 vaccination. V gene TRBV10-1 combines with J gene TRBJ2-1; TRBD1 matches at 10 bases. The CDR3 DNA sequence: TGCGCCAGCAATAGACAGGGGGCAGATGAGCAGTTCTTC. It specifies CASNRQGADEQFF.